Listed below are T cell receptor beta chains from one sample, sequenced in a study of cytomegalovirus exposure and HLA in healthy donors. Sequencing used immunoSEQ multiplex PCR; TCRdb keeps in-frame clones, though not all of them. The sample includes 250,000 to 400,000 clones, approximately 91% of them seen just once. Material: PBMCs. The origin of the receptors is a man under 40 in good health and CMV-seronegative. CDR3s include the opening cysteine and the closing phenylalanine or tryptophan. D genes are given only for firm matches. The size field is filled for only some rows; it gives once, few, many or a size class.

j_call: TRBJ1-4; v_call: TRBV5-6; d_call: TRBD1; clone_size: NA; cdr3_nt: TGTGCCAGCAGCCTAAATCGACAGGGGGCATCTAGTGAAAAACTGTTTTTT; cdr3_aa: CASSLNRQGASSEKLFF
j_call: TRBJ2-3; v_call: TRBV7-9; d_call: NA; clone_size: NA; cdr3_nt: TGTGCCAGCAGCTCCCTTAGCGGATACACAGATACGCAGTATTTT; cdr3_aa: CASSSLSGYTDTQYF
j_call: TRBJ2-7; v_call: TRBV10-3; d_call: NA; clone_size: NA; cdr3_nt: TGTGCCATCAGTGTAGGGGGACCGGGCTACGAGCAGTACTTC; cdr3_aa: CAISVGGPGYEQYF
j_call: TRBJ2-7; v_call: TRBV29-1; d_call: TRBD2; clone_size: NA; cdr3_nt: TGCAGCGTTGGGGGGGGCTACGAGCAGTACTTC; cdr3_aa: CSVGGGYEQYF
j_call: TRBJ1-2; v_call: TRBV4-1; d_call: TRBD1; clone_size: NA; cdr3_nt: TGCGCCAGCAGCAACGGGACAGTGAAGTATGGCTACACCTTC; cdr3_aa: CASSNGTVKYGYTF
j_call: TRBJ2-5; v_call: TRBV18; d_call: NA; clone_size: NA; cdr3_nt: TGTGCCAGCTCGTTCGGCGCTCCCGGGTCGGGTAAAGAGACCCAGTACTTC; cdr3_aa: CASSFGAPGSGKETQYF
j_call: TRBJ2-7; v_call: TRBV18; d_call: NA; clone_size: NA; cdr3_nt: TGTGCCAGCTCACCGTCAGGGGTCGAGCAGTACTTC; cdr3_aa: CASSPSGVEQYF
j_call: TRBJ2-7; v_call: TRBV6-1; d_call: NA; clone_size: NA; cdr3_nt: TGTGCCAGCACCCTGCACCCCCGGGGGGAGCAGTACTTC; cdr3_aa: CASTLHPRGEQYF
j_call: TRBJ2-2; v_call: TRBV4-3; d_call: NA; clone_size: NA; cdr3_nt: TGCGCCAGCAGCCAAGAGGGGGGCACCGGGGAGCTGTTTTTT; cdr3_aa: CASSQEGGTGELFF
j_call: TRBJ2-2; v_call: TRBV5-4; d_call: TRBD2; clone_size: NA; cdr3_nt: TGTGCCAGCAGCTTTCCTAGCGGGGGCGGCACCGGGGAGCTGTTTTTT; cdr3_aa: CASSFPSGGGTGELFF
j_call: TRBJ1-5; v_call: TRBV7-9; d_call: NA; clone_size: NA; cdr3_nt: TGTGCCAGCAGCTTAGATCAGGGGCCGTGGAGCAATCAGCCCCAGCATTTT; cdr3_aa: CASSLDQGPWSNQPQHF
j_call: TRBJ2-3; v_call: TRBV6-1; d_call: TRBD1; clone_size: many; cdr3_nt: TGTGCCAGCAGTGCAGGACAGGGGGGTACGCAGTATTTT; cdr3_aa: CASSAGQGGTQYF
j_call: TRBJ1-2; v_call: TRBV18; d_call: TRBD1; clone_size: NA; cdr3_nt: TGTGCCAGCTCACCAGTGGACAGGGGGAGCTATGGCTACACCTTC; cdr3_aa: CASSPVDRGSYGYTF
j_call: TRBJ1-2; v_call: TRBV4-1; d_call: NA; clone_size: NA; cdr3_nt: TGCGCCAGCAGCCAAGATGTATTAAACCCAGGATTAGGATATGGCTACACCTTC; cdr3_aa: CASSQDVLNPGLGYGYTF
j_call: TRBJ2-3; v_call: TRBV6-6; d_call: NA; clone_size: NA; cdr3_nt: TGTGCCAGCAGTTACCAGGGAACCACAGATACGCAGTATTTT; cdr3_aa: CASSYQGTTDTQYF
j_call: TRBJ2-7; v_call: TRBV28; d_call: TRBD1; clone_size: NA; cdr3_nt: TGTGCCAGCAGGGGACAGGGGGCGCTTGAGCAGTACTTC; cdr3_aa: CASRGQGALEQYF
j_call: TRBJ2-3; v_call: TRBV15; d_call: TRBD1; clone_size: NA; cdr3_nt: TGTGCCACCAGCGCCGGGACAGGAGCCACAGATACGCAGTATTTT; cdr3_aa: CATSAGTGATDTQYF
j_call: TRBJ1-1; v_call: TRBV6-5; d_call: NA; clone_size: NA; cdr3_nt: TGTGCCAGCAGCAGGGGTGGTCTCACTGAAGCTTTCTTT; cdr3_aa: CASSRGGLTEAFF
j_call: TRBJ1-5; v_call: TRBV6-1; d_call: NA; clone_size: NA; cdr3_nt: TGTGCCAGCAGTGAAAGGGGAGGGTTGAACAATCAGCCCCAGCATTTT; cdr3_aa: CASSERGGLNNQPQHF
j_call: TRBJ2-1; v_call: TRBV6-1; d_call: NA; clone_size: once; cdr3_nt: TGTGCCAGCAGTGAATTGGCGGGCTTATACAATGAGCAGTTCTTC; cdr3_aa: CASSELAGLYNEQFF
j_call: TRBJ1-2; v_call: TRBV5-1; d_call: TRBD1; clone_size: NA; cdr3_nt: TGCGCCAGCAGCCCTCAGACAGGGACCTTCGGTGGCTACACCTTC; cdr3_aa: CASSPQTGTFGGYTF
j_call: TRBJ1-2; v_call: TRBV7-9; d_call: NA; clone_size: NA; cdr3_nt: TGTGCCAGCAGCCACGAAGGGAGCTGGATGGGAGGCTACACCTTC; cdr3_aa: CASSHEGSWMGGYTF